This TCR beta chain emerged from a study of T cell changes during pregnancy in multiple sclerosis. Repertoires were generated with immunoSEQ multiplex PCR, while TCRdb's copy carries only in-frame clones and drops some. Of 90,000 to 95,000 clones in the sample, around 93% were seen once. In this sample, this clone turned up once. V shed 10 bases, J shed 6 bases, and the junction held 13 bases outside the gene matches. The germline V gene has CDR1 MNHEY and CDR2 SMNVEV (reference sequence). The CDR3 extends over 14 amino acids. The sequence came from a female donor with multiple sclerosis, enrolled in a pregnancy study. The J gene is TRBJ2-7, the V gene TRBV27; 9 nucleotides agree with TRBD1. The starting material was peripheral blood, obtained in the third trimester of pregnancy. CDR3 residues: CATRDRVFPSEQYF. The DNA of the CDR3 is TGTGCCACCAGGGACAGGGTTTTCCCTTCCGAGCAGTACTTC.